The 28 T cell receptor beta chains reported below all come from one sample, sequenced in a study of blood T cells in healthy people across ages. It was with a sample-barcoded 5' primer and a J-beta primer mix that a second PCR of roughly 7 to 12 cycles was run. TCRdb recomputed calls from the 5' RACE reads with MiXCR, one row per CDR3 protein. The sample shows 890,000 or so distinct CDR3 sequences, roughly 60% of them seen only once. Material: blood. All receptors derive from a man aged 30-40 years in good health.

The chain recombines TRBV10-3 with TRBJ1-4; D might be TRBD1 (6 bases). The CDR3 is 13 amino acids. Germline V lookup: CDR1 ENHRY, CDR2 SYGVKD. V was cut by 6 bases and J by 6 bases, with 11 bases left in between. CDR3 DNA: TGTGCCATCAGGACAGGTCCGCATGAAAAACTGTTTTTT. This sequence encodes CAIRTGPHEKLFF.

This sequence joins TRBV4-3 and TRBJ1-5; D is unclear. The germline V gene has CDR1 LGHNA and CDR2 YSLEER. With 0 bases removed from V and 4 bases from J, the gap between germline ends came to 16 bases. The CDR3 runs 17 residues. This CDR3 reads CASSQDVQVRGNQPQHF. The CDR3 coding sequence is TGCGCCAGCAGCCAAGATGTGCAGGTGAGAGGGAATCAGCCCCAGCATTTT.

The V gene is TRBV12-3 or TRBV12-4, the J gene TRBJ1-2, with 7 bases that match TRBD1. The CDR3 totals 16 residues. V gave up 1 base and J gave up 3 bases; unmatched junction bases: 8. Written as DNA, the CDR3 is TGTGCCAGCAGTTTAGGGCAGGGGGGCGACCACTATGGCTACACCTTC. This encodes CASSLGQGGDHYGYTF.

This chain connects TRBV5-1 to TRBJ2-7; D is possibly TRBD1 or TRBD2 (5 bases each). Germline lookup yields CDR1 SGHRS and CDR2 YFSETQ. The V gene lost 0 bases and the J gene lost 7 bases, with 14 bases spanning the gap. The CDR3 loop spans 14 amino acids. The CDR3 reads CASSLAGTPAEQYF. The CDR3 region has the DNA TGCGCCAGCAGCTTGGCCGGGACGCCGGCTGAGCAGTACTTC.

The CDR3 nucleotides read TGCGCCAGCAGCCAACTCGAAACCAGCACAGATACGCAGTATTTT. This codes for CASSQLETSTDTQYF. This chain links TRBV4-3 with TRBJ2-3; D ambiguous. This CDR3 region has 15 residues. Trimming pared 2 bases from V and 0 bases from J, leaving 9 bases between. Germline V gene lookup returns CDR1 LGHNA and CDR2 YSLEER.

The chain joins TRBV10-3 to TRBJ2-7; TRBD1 aligns across 7 bases. J was trimmed by 6 bases and V by 0 bases; bases with no gene match: 11. Germline V lookup: CDR1 ENHRY, CDR2 SYGVKD. This CDR3 is 16 amino acids long. DNA of the CDR3: TGTGCCATCAGTGAGTCCCCGACAGGGCGGCTCGCCGAGCAGTACTTC. It translates to CAISESPTGRLAEQYF.

J is TRBJ2-1 and V is TRBV2; 7 bases match TRBD1. CDR3 size: 12 residues. V was pared by 9 bases and J by 9 bases, with 8 bases of the junction left unmatched. Germline-derived CDR1 and CDR2 are SNHLY and FYNNEI. The CDR3 bases are TGTGCCAGGGGAGACAGGGCTCGTGAGCAGTTCTTC. Residues: CARGDRAREQFF.

CDR3 sequence (DNA): TGTGCCAGCAGCAGCGGACCTGCAACTAATGAAAAACTGTTTTTT. Translation: CASSSGPATNEKLFF. The V call is TRBV7-9, the J call TRBJ1-4; D gene ambiguous. The ends were cut back, 5 bases at V and 0 bases at J, with 10 bases in the middle. There are 15 residues in the CDR3. Germline lookup yields CDR1 SEHNR and CDR2 FQNEAQ (reference sequence).

The rearrangement uses TRBV7-9 and TRBJ2-1; tentative D call: TRBD2 (5 bases). Trimming stripped 0 bases from V and 8 bases from J, with 11 bases between. Germline CDR1 and CDR2: SEHNR and FQNEAQ (reference sequence). This CDR3 comprises 14 residues. The CDR3 DNA reads as TGTGCCAGCAGCTTAGCGCCTAGCAGCCATGAGCAGTTCTTC. Its protein is CASSLAPSSHEQFF.

This clonotype was seen a few times. The chain is built from TRBV7-9 and TRBJ2-7; a weak D match, TRBD2 (5 bases). This CDR3 is built from 11 residues. The V end was cut by 8 bases, the J end by 5 bases, with 10 bases between. Germline CDR1 SEHNR, CDR2 FQNEAQ (reference sequence). The CDR3 sequence is CASEGVHEQYF. Written as DNA, the CDR3 is TGTGCCAGCGAGGGAGTCCACGAGCAGTACTTC.

The chain is built from TRBV29-1 and TRBJ1-5, with D tentatively TRBD1 (6 bases). The germline V gene has CDR1 SQVTM and CDR2 ANQGSEA. This CDR3 has 13 residues. Trimming shortened V by 7 bases and J by 4 bases, and 14 bases separated the two germline ends. The CDR3 loop is CSASPGHNQPQHF. DNA for the CDR3: TGCAGCGCCTCTCCGGGACATAATCAGCCCCAGCATTTT.

The rearrangement joins TRBV6-5 to TRBJ2-4; TRBD2 aligns across 11 bases. From germline, CDR1 is MNHEY and CDR2 SVGAGI. The CDR3 covers 19 residues. Trimming cost V 2 bases and J 0 bases; bases outside gene matches: 9. Here the CDR3 reads CASSYLASGGNLAKNIQYF. CDR3 in DNA: TGTGCCAGCAGTTACCTGGCTAGCGGGGGGAACTTAGCCAAAAACATTCAGTACTTC.

The genes are TRBV5-1 and TRBJ2-1; D might be TRBD1 (6 bases). The CDR3 extends over 13 amino acids. The germline V gene has CDR1 SGHRS and CDR2 YFSETQ. V was trimmed by 4 bases and J by 8 bases, leaving 13 bases between them. As DNA, the CDR3 is TGCGCCAGCAGCCCCCAGGGGTTGGATGAGCAGTTCTTC. Protein: CASSPQGLDEQFF.

The chain combines TRBV14 with TRBJ2-5, with D perhaps TRBD2 (6 bases). Germline V gene sequence: CDR1 SGHDN, CDR2 FVKESK. This CDR3 region has 13 residues. The V and J ends lost 6 bases and 4 bases respectively, with 12 bases between them. The CDR3 region has the DNA TGTGCCAGCAGTGGTGCGGGGAGAGAGACCCAGTACTTC. Amino acids: CASSGAGRETQYF.

This clonotype was counted a few times. The chain combines TRBV4-3 with TRBJ2-6, with a tentative D call TRBD2 (7 bases). There are 17 residues in the CDR3. Germline values: CDR1 LGHNA, CDR2 YSLEER. V was cut by 3 bases and J by 3 bases, with 15 bases left in between. The CDR3 DNA reads as TGCGCCAGCAGCCACGACGTGCGGGGGCTTGGGGCCAACGTCCTGACTTTC. The encoded protein is CASSHDVRGLGANVLTF.

The rearrangement links TRBV20-1 to TRBJ2-5; 8 nucleotides match TRBD1. V shed 2 bases and J 5 bases; nucleotides not matched to a gene: 4. This CDR3 is built from 13 residues. The germline V gene has CDR1 DFQATT and CDR2 SNEGSKA (reference sequence). In DNA form, the CDR3 reads TGCAGTGCTAGACGGGACAGGAAGGAGACCCAGTACTTC. This gives the protein CSARRDRKETQYF.

The rearrangement links TRBV7-2 to TRBJ2-3, with D unresolved. Germline V gives CDR1 SGHTA, CDR2 FQGNSA. The V end was cut by 5 bases, the J end by 2 bases, with 11 bases between. The CDR3 consists of 14 residues. The CDR3 here is CASSPRTHTDTQYF. The CDR3 DNA sequence: TGTGCCAGCAGCCCACGGACCCACACAGATACGCAGTATTTT.

Many counts were recorded for this clonotype. This chain uses TRBV12-3 or TRBV12-4 with TRBJ2-6; D not certain. The CDR3 has 14 residues. Trimming stripped 10 bases from V and 4 bases from J, with 14 bases between. CDR3 in amino acids: CATTNSAGANVLTF. In nucleotides, the CDR3 is TGTGCCACAACCAACAGCGCCGGGGCCAACGTCCTGACTTTC.

The rearrangement joins TRBV9 to TRBJ2-4; no reliable D call. Between the trimmed V and J ends, which lost 5 bases and 0 bases, there was a span of 15 bases. In germline, CDR1 is SGDLS, CDR2 YYNGEE. This CDR3 spans 16 amino acids. The CDR3 DNA is TGTGCCAGCAGTCCCCGGACGGAACTAGCCAAAAACATTCAGTACTTC. Translating gives CASSPRTELAKNIQYF.

The V and J genes are TRBV12-3 or TRBV12-4 and TRBJ1-6; 8 bases are a match to TRBD1. The CDR3 is 18 amino acids. V dropped 5 bases and J dropped 7; count of bases not matched to a gene: 16. In DNA, the CDR3 is TGTGCCAGCAGTCCTTGGGGTCTCACAGGGGGTTGGAATTCACCCCTCCACTTT. This encodes CASSPWGLTGGWNSPLHF.

A remark on this clonotype: At one of its ends the junction is not consistent with the germline gene, which may arise from a read error. The rearrangement joins TRBV5-1 to TRBJ2-1; the match to TRBD2 covers 13 bases. The CDR3 runs 15 residues. Germline values: CDR1 SGHRS, CDR2 YFSETQ. CDR3 sequence (DNA): TGCGCCAGCAGGTTGGGGGGACTAGCGGGGAATGAGCAGTTCTTC. This encodes CASRLGGLAGNEQFF.

The rearrangement links TRBV20-1 to TRBJ2-7, with TRBD1 matching 7 bases. V was pared by 0 bases and J by 7 bases, with 12 bases of the junction left unmatched. CDR3 length: 15 amino acids. Germline V gene lookup returns CDR1 DFQATT and CDR2 SNEGSKA (reference sequence). CDR3 residues: CSARDRDSGLREQYF. DNA of the CDR3: TGCAGTGCTAGAGACCGGGACAGTGGGTTGAGAGAGCAGTACTTC.

The rearrangement uses TRBV2 and TRBJ2-5; 8 bases match TRBD1. This CDR3 has 16 residues. Per the germline V gene, CDR1 is SNHLY and CDR2 is FYNNEI. J was trimmed by 5 bases and V by 6 bases; bases with no gene match: 14. The CDR3 is CASSERDTGGGETQYF. Written as DNA, the CDR3 is TGTGCCAGCAGCGAGCGAGACACAGGGGGTGGGGAGACCCAGTACTTC.

The chain joins TRBV7-2 to TRBJ2-1; no firm D call. The V end was cut by 2 bases, the J end by 5 bases, with 10 bases between. Per the germline V gene, CDR1 is SGHTA and CDR2 is FQGNSA. The CDR3 extends over 14 amino acids. CDR3 bases: TGTGCCAGCAGCTTATCGGCAACGGACAATGAGCAGTTCTTC. It translates to CASSLSATDNEQFF.

V gene TRBV7-9 combines with J gene TRBJ1-1; 7 nucleotides line up with TRBD1. CDR1 and CDR2 (germline): SEHNR, FQNEAQ (reference sequence). This CDR3 region has 18 residues. The V and J ends lost 1 base and 0 bases, in that order; junction bases with no gene match: 11. CDR3 coding DNA: TGTGCCAGCAGCTTAGGTCAGGGGGACGGGAGGATGAACACTGAAGCTTTCTTT. It translates to CASSLGQGDGRMNTEAFF. Filled out from reference TRBV7-9 and TRBJ1-1, the complete variable domain reads DTGVSQNPRHKITKRGQNVTFRCDPISEHNRLYWYRQTLGQGPEFLTYFQNEAQLEKSRLLSDRFSAERPKGSFSTLEIQRTEQGDSAMYLCASSLGQGDGRMNTEAFFGQGTRLTVV.

A few counts support this clonotype. The CDR3 bases are TGTGCCGGCCAGGGCGGGGGTACTAATGAAAAACTGTTTTTT. It specifies CAGQGGGTNEKLFF. The chain uses TRBV6-1 and TRBJ1-4, with D possibly being TRBD1 (5 bases). In germline, CDR1 is MNHNS, CDR2 SASEGT. The CDR3 extends over 14 amino acids. Trimming left V 11 bases short and J 2 bases short, with 15 bases between.

V gene TRBV5-1 combines with J gene TRBJ1-1; possible D gene TRBD1, 5 bases. V lost 4 bases and J lost 6, with 19 bases in between. Germline V gives CDR1 SGHRS, CDR2 YFSETQ. The CDR3 is 15 residues long. The CDR3 DNA sequence: TGCGCCAGCAGCCAATCGGGCCCACGAGGGGCTGAAGCTTTCTTT. Translation: CASSQSGPRGAEAFF.

The chain has TRBV20-1 and TRBJ2-1; the match to TRBD2 covers 10 bases. After removal of 2 bases from V and 1 base from J, the junction contained 2 bases not matched to a gene. Germline V gives CDR1 DFQATT, CDR2 SNEGSKA (reference sequence). This CDR3 is 15 amino acids long. The CDR3: CSARSAGGSYNEQFF. For the CDR3, the DNA is TGCAGTGCTAGATCAGCGGGGGGGTCCTACAATGAGCAGTTCTTC.